Presented here are 13 T cell receptor beta chains from one specimen sequenced in a study of shared clonotypes between healthy human individuals. As defined, naive CD8 cells were CD45RO-negative and positively selected for CCR7, with terminally differentiated effector memory CD45RA+ cells excluded. Some clones are missing from TCRdb's copy, which holds only in-frame ones; the method was immunoSEQ multiplex PCR. The repertoire consists of about 2.1 million clones, with around 93% occurring once and the leading ten covering more than 1.5%. Sequencing input: naive CD8+ T cells from PBMCs. Every receptor here comes from a man aged 18 to 29 in good health. Some clones in this sample may be carry-over from other donors' samples.

A few counts support this clone. This chain connects TRBV15 to TRBJ1-3, with D hard to call. V lost 4 bases to trimming and J lost 5 bases, with 12 bases between them. Germline V lookup: CDR1 LNHNV, CDR2 YYDKDF (reference sequence). The CDR3 is 14 residues long. As DNA, the CDR3 is TGTGCCACCAGCAAGCGGGCCGATAGAAACACCATATATTTT. It specifies CATSKRADRNTIYF.

The chain combines TRBV30 with TRBJ1-2; no reliable D call. Between the trimmed V and J ends, which lost 3 bases and 0 bases, there was a span of 11 bases. Looked up from germline, CDR1 is GTSNPN and CDR2 is SVGIG (reference sequence). This CDR3 comprises 14 residues. The CDR3 DNA is TGTGCCTGGAGCAGCCAGCCTACTAACTATGGCTACACCTTC. This translates into CAWSSQPTNYGYTF.

The rearrangement joins TRBV27 to TRBJ2-3; no firm D call. Trimming shortened V by 5 bases and J by 0 bases, and 18 bases separated the two germline ends. Germline assignment: CDR1 MNHEY and CDR2 SMNVEV (reference sequence). This CDR3 spans 17 amino acids. The CDR3 DNA sequence: TGTGCCAGCAGTACCCAACAGATATATTGGAGCACAGATACGCAGTATTTT. Residues: CASSTQQIYWSTDTQYF.

The chain employs TRBV9 and TRBJ1-2; weak D call: TRBD1 (5 bases). CDR1 is SGDLS and CDR2 is YYNGEE in the germline V gene. V was clipped by 0 bases and J by 0 bases, with 9 bases between them. The CDR3 extends over 15 amino acids. The CDR3 here is CASSVGQSPNYGYTF. DNA for the CDR3: TGTGCCAGCAGCGTAGGACAGTCGCCTAACTATGGCTACACCTTC.

V and J are TRBV28 and TRBJ2-1; a weak D match, TRBD1 (6 bases). The germline V gene has CDR1 MDHEN and CDR2 SYDVKM. The CDR3 is made up of 18 amino acids. V was cut by 3 bases and J by 0 bases, with 18 bases left in between. Written as DNA, the CDR3 is TGTGCCAGCAGTTTCTTTGTCCAGGGGCCTAGCTCCTACAATGAGCAGTTCTTC. Translated: CASSFFVQGPSSYNEQFF.

This clone was seen only a few times. This chain links TRBV6-6 with TRBJ1-2; D is uncertain. Trimming cost V 0 bases and J 4 bases, with 12 bases left between them. The CDR3 length is 15 residues. Germline assignment: CDR1 MNHNY and CDR2 SVGAGI (reference sequence). CDR3 coding DNA: TGTGCCAGCAGTTACTCGCCCGGGTGGGCCTATGGCTACACCTTC. Translating it yields CASSYSPGWAYGYTF.

The chain couples TRBV6-5 to TRBJ2-1, with D tentatively TRBD2 (5 bases). Germline V CDR1 and CDR2: MNHEY, SVGAGI. Trimming took 2 bases from V and 5 from J, leaving 10 bases between them. CDR3 length equals 14 residues. The CDR3: CASSYGRGNNEQFF. The CDR3 region has the DNA TGTGCCAGCAGTTACGGCCGGGGAAACAATGAGCAGTTCTTC.

This chain joins TRBV27 and TRBJ2-1; 9 bases align to TRBD2. In germline, CDR1 is MNHEY, CDR2 SMNVEV (reference sequence). V was clipped by 3 bases and J by 7 bases; unmatched bases: 7. CDR3 length equals 15 residues. CDR3: CASSFLAGQRNEQFF. DNA of the CDR3: TGTGCCAGCAGTTTCCTAGCGGGGCAGCGGAATGAGCAGTTCTTC.

Regarding this clone: A much larger clone differs from this one at a single base, so this may be a read error. The chain is built from TRBV7-9 and TRBJ2-7; D remains unclear. The V end lost 2 bases, the J end lost 0 bases, and 5 bases lay between the germline ends. Per germline, CDR1 SEHNR and CDR2 FQNEAQ (reference sequence). CDR3 length equals 13 residues. The CDR3 spells CASSLSDSYEQYF. The CDR3 bases are TGTGCCAGCAGCTTATCGGACTCCTACGAGCAGTACTTC.

This clone was seen a single time. The CDR3 DNA reads TGTGCCAGTAGTCCCGGGACCGTCGTAAATCAGCCCCAGCATTTT. Amino acid sequence: CASSPGTVVNQPQHF. This chain connects TRBV19 to TRBJ1-5; D may be TRBD1 (5 bases). CDR3 size: 15 residues. Deletions cut 5 bases from V and 4 bases from J, with 15 bases between. Germline lookup yields CDR1 LNHDA and CDR2 SQIVND (reference sequence).

The rearrangement joins TRBV4-2 to TRBJ1-4; D is undetermined. Trimming took 1 base from V and 9 from J, leaving 9 bases between them. Germline V gene data show CDR1 as LGHNA and CDR2 as YNFKEQ. The CDR3 covers 13 residues. The CDR3 here is CASSQGSRKKLFF. In DNA, the CDR3 is TGTGCCAGCAGCCAAGGGTCGCGGAAAAAACTGTTTTTT.

The rearrangement uses TRBV19 and TRBJ1-1; D is ambiguous. The CDR3 is 12 residues long. Germline values: CDR1 LNHDA, CDR2 SQIVND (reference sequence). V lost 7 bases and J 3 bases, leaving 9 bases between the germline ends. The CDR3 coding sequence is TGTGCCAGTATTAGTCATGACACTGAAGCTTTCTTT. It encodes CASISHDTEAFF.

The chain links TRBV27 to TRBJ2-7; 8 nucleotides match TRBD2. This CDR3 is built from 16 residues. J was trimmed by 2 bases and V by 6 bases; bases with no gene match: 12. The germline V gene encodes CDR1 MNHEY and CDR2 SMNVEV (reference sequence). For the CDR3, the DNA is TGTGCCAGCAGCTTGGGGCGGGAGGCGGGGACCTACGAGCAGTACTTC. It encodes CASSLGREAGTYEQYF.